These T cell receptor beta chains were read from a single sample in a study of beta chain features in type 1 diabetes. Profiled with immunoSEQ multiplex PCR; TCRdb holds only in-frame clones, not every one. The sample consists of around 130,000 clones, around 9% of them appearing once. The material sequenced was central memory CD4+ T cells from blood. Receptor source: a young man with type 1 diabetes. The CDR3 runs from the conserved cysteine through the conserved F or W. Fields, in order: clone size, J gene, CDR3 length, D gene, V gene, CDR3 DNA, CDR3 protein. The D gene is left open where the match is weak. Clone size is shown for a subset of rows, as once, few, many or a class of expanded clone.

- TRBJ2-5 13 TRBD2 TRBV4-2 TGTGCCAGCAGCCCTAGCGGAACCGAGACCCAGTACTTC CASSPSGTETQYF
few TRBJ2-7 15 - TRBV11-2 TGTGCCAGCAGCTTAGGTACAGTGGCCCTCTACGAGCAGTACTTC CASSLGTVALYEQYF
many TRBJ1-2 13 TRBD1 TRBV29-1 TGCAGCGTTGAAGTAACAGGGGGCGGTGGCTACACCTTC CSVEVTGGGGYTF
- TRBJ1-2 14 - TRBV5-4 TGTGCCAGCAGTGAGGCTACGGGTTTAAGGGGCTACACCTTC CASSEATGLRGYTF
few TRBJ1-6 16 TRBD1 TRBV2 TGTGCGAAAAAGGGGCCCAAGGGACAGGGTAATTCACCCCTCCACTTT CAKKGPKGQGNSPLHF
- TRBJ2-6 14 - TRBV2 TGTGCCAGCAGTAAGGAGGCTGGGGCCAACGTCCTGACTTTC CASSKEAGANVLTF
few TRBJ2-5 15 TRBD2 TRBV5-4 TGTGCCAGCAGCTCTGTAGCGGGGGGGCGGGAGACCCAGTACTTC CASSSVAGGRETQYF
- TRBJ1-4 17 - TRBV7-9 TGTGCCAGCAGCCCCCCCGTGGGAAGGGGTGCTAATGAAAAACTGTTTTTT CASSPPVGRGANEKLFF
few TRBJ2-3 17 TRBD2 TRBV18 TGTGCCAGCTCACCAGGACTAGCGGGGGGAAGCACAGATACGCAGTATTTT CASSPGLAGGSTDTQYF
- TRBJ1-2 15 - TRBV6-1 TGTGCCAGCAGTCCCGTGGGGGCCGTTAACTATGGCTACACCTTC CASSPVGAVNYGYTF
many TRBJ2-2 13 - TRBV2 TGTGCCAGCAGGGGAGAGAACACCGGGGAGCTGTTTTTT CASRGENTGELFF
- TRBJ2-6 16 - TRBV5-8 TGTGCCAGCAGCCGGGGGACCTTCTCTGGGGCCAACGTCCTGACTTTC CASSRGTFSGANVLTF
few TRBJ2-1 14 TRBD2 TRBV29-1 TGCAGCGTTGAGGGAACTAGCGGCGCCAATGAGCAGTTCTTC CSVEGTSGANEQFF
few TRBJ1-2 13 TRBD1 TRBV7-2 TGTGCCAGCAGCTCGGACAGGTCGGGAGGCTACACCTTC CASSSDRSGGYTF
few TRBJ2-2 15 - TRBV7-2 TGTGCCAGCAGCTTACAGGGAATGAACACCGGGGAGCTGTTTTTT CASSLQGMNTGELFF
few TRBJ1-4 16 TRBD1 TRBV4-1 TGCGCCAGCAGCCAAGATTGGGGACAGGGAGATGAAAAACTGTTTTTT CASSQDWGQGDEKLFF